These 20 T cell receptor beta chains were all obtained from the same sample, sequenced in a study of molecular identifiers for immune sequencing clone quantification. MiXCR, run by TCRdb on the PCR reads, gives a single entry per CDR3 protein. The sample has approximately 670,000 distinct CDR3 sequences; 20% are singletons. Sequencing was carried out using naive CD8+ T cells from blood, with Jurkat cell RNA spiked in. Subset specified: FACS-sorted CD8+CD4-CCR7+CD45RA+ naive T cells. These receptors were collected from a human donor in good health. Some libraries in this study had Jurkat cell RNA spiked in.

About this clonotype: A much larger clonotype is one base distant, so this may be a read error. This chain uses TRBV5-6 with TRBJ2-1, with 10 nucleotides matching TRBD2. Germline loops: CDR1 SGHDT, CDR2 YYEEEE. The CDR3 spans 12 residues. The CDR3 DNA is TGTGCCAACAGCCGGACTAGCGGTGAGCAGTTCTTC. The encoded protein is CANSRTSGEQFF.

The rearrangement uses TRBV7-9 and TRBJ1-3; the D gene is possibly TRBD1 (6 bases). This CDR3 region has 16 residues. V lost 5 bases to trimming and J lost 4 bases, with 18 bases between them. Germline assignment: CDR1 SEHNR and CDR2 FQNEAQ (reference sequence). The CDR3: CASSQIRGLNGNTIYF. The CDR3, as DNA: TGTGCCAGCAGCCAGATCCGGGGGCTCAACGGAAACACCATATATTTT.

This clonotype was counted only a few times. The chain joins TRBV28 to TRBJ2-5; weak D call: TRBD2 (6 bases). The V end lost 5 bases, the J end lost 7 bases, and 23 bases lay between the germline ends. Germline CDR1 is MDHEN and CDR2 is SYDVKM. The CDR3 sequence is 16 residues long. CDR3 sequence (DNA): TGTGCCAGCAGTCCCCTTTCCCGGGACTCACTGTGGACCCAGTACTTC. It encodes CASSPLSRDSLWTQYF.

The sample holds a few counts of this clonotype. The chain employs TRBV4-3 and TRBJ2-7, with 7 nucleotides matching TRBD1. CDR1 is LGHNA and CDR2 is YSLEER in the germline V gene. The CDR3 covers 14 residues. With V trimmed by 3 bases and J by 4 bases, 6 bases remained unmatched. Here the CDR3 DNA reads TGCGCCAGCAGCCAGGGGACAGAGGTTTACGAGCAGTACTTC. It translates to CASSQGTEVYEQYF.

A remark on this clonotype: A much bigger clone sits one base away, suggesting this may be a read error. This chain joins TRBV10-3 and TRBJ1-1; no reliable D call. Germline V gene data show CDR1 as ENHRY and CDR2 as SYGVKD. The CDR3 has 14 residues. V was cut by 3 bases and J by 4 bases, with 12 bases left in between. CDR3 loop: CAISDTDESTEAFF. In DNA, the CDR3 is TGTGCCATCAGTGATACGGATGAGAGCACTGAAGCTTTCTTT.

This clonotype was counted many times. The chain links TRBV6-5 to TRBJ2-7; 9 bases match TRBD1. The germline gives CDR1 MNHEY, CDR2 SVGAGI. The CDR3 consists of 14 residues. The ends lost 2 bases at V and 3 bases at J; junction bases unmatched: 2. The chain's CDR3 is CASSYGTGRYEQYF. The CDR3 DNA is TGTGCCAGCAGTTACGGGACAGGGCGCTACGAGCAGTACTTC.

The chain links TRBV20-1 to TRBJ1-5; tentative D call: TRBD1 (5 bases). Germline values: CDR1 DFQATT, CDR2 SNEGSKA (reference sequence). CDR3 length equals 16 residues. Trimming took off 0 bases at V and 1 base at J, with 13 bases between the two ends. The CDR3 loop is CSARDGVRVSNQPQHF. The CDR3 bases are TGCAGTGCTAGAGATGGGGTCAGGGTGAGCAATCAGCCCCAGCATTTT.

This clonotype was found many times. The CDR3 DNA is TGTGCCAGTAGTATAGGGGTCGGACCACCGTACGAGCAGTACTTC. Amino acids: CASSIGVGPPYEQYF. This chain connects TRBV19 to TRBJ2-7; D ambiguous. CDR1 and CDR2 (germline): LNHDA, SQIVND (reference sequence). Trimming pared 1 base from V and 4 bases from J, leaving 14 bases between. This CDR3 comprises 15 residues.

This clonotype was observed many times. The gene calls are TRBV7-2 and TRBJ1-5; TRBD1 might be the D (6 bases). This CDR3 region has 16 residues. Looked up from germline, CDR1 is SGHTA and CDR2 is FQGNSA. V was clipped by 5 bases and J by 0 bases, with 14 bases between them. As DNA, the CDR3 is TGTGCCAGCAGCGTGACAGGATACAATAGCAATCAGCCCCAGCATTTT. Translating it yields CASSVTGYNSNQPQHF.

Notes on this clonotype: Given a much more abundant clone one base away, this may be a read error. The rearrangement uses TRBV6-1 and TRBJ1-1, with 8 positions matching TRBD1. The CDR3 consists of 14 residues. Germline-derived CDR1 and CDR2 are MNHNS and SASEGT. J gave up 11 bases and V 7 bases, and 15 bases lay outside the gene matches. The CDR3 here is CASTEDGRGHWAFF. The CDR3 region has the DNA TGTGCCAGCACTGAGGACGGCAGGGGGCACTGGGCTTTCTTT.

This clonotype was picked up many times. The chain has TRBV28 and TRBJ2-3, with 9 positions matching TRBD2. From germline, CDR1 is MDHEN and CDR2 SYDVKM. This CDR3 is built from 16 residues. V lost 2 bases, J lost 4 bases, and 7 bases stayed unmatched. This CDR3 is CASSLAGTSRPDTQYF. In DNA form, the CDR3 reads TGTGCCAGCAGTTTAGCCGGGACTAGCAGGCCAGATACGCAGTATTTT.

This clonotype was observed once. Being one base from a much bigger clone, this may be a read error. This chain uses TRBV27 with TRBJ1-1; D unresolved. This CDR3 is built from 14 residues. From germline, CDR1 is MNHEY and CDR2 SMNVEV (reference sequence). The CDR3 DNA sequence: TGTGCCAGCGGTTTGGGTGGCCATAACACTGAAGCTTTCTTT. Its protein is CASGLGGHNTEAFF.

This clonotype was detected many times. The chain uses TRBV7-9 and TRBJ1-1, with 7 bases lining up with TRBD1. This CDR3 has 15 residues. V was pared by 5 bases and J by 1 base, with 7 bases of the junction left unmatched. Germline V gene sequence: CDR1 SEHNR, CDR2 FQNEAQ (reference sequence). CDR3: CASSALQGSNTEAFF. DNA for the CDR3: TGTGCCAGCAGCGCCTTACAGGGGTCGAACACTGAAGCTTTCTTT.

This clonotype was counted ten times or more. The chain employs TRBV6-2 or TRBV6-3 and TRBJ1-5; D is possibly TRBD1 (5 bases). CDR1 is MNHEY, CDR2 SVGEGT, per germline. The CDR3 consists of 15 residues. V was cut by 5 bases and J by 2 bases, with 13 bases left in between. CDR3 region: CASSPLGAGNQPQHF. CDR3 in DNA: TGTGCCAGCAGTCCCCTCGGGGCTGGCAATCAGCCCCAGCATTTT.

This clonotype was seen many times. This chain uses TRBV6-5 with TRBJ1-2; tentative D call: TRBD1 (5 bases). The CDR3 is 15 residues long. Germline loops: CDR1 MNHEY, CDR2 SVGAGI. V was trimmed by 0 bases and J by 7 bases, leaving 15 bases between them. In DNA form, the CDR3 reads TGTGCCAGCAGTTACTCTCAGGGAGGTCGTAGTGGCTACACCTTC. Its protein product is CASSYSQGGRSGYTF.

The table lists this clonotype with many counts. CDR3 loop: CSVYGTSTSDTQYF. The CDR3 coding sequence is TGCAGCGTTTACGGCACCTCCACCTCAGATACGCAGTATTTT. The chain combines TRBV29-1 with TRBJ2-3, with D uncertain. Germline CDR1 reads SQVTM; CDR2 reads ANQGSEA. The length of the CDR3 is 14 residues. Trimming left V 5 bases short and J 4 bases short, with 16 bases between.

Many counts were recorded for this clonotype. This sequence joins TRBV5-5 and TRBJ1-5; possible D gene TRBD1, 5 bases. The CDR3 consists of 15 residues. V was shortened by 4 bases and J by 0 bases, with 11 bases between the two germline ends. Germline V gene lookup returns CDR1 SGHKS and CDR2 YYEKEE (reference sequence). The CDR3 coding sequence is TGTGCCAGCAGCCCGGGGGGGTATAGCAATCAGCCCCAGCATTTT. It translates to CASSPGGYSNQPQHF.

The V gene is TRBV7-3, the J gene TRBJ2-1; D may be TRBD2 (6 bases). Trimming took off 3 bases at V and 6 bases at J, with 9 bases between the two ends. The CDR3 covers 13 residues. Germline loops: CDR1 SGHTA, CDR2 FQGTGA. CDR3 DNA sequence: TGTGCCAGCAGCTTCGAGACTAGCAATGAGCAGTTCTTC. Its protein is CASSFETSNEQFF. Full variable domain (remainder filled in from reference TRBV7-3 and TRBJ2-1): GAGVSQTPSNKVTEKGKYVELRCDPISGHTALYWYRQSLGQGPEFLIYFQGTGAADDSGLPNDRFFAVRPEGSVSTLKIQRTERGDSAVYLCASSFETSNEQFFGPGTRLTVL.

The chain joins TRBV28 to TRBJ2-7, with TRBD2 matching 9 bases. Unmatched junction bases numbered 11, after V lost 4 bases and J lost 7 bases. The germline V gene has CDR1 MDHEN and CDR2 SYDVKM. This CDR3 is 15 amino acids long. This chain's CDR3 is CASSSPGLALAEQYF. Here the CDR3 DNA reads TGTGCCAGCAGTTCTCCTGGACTAGCGCTTGCTGAGCAGTACTTC.

With regard to this clonotype: A much larger clone is a single base away; this may be a read error. The CDR3 ends on some other residue instead of the conserved phenylalanine or tryptophan, so this is likely a read error. The rearrangement links TRBV4-1 to TRBJ2-7; 8 positions agree with TRBD1. The CDR3 contains 14 residues. The V segment lost 0 bases and the J segment 3 bases; nucleotides outside the gene matches: 1. CDR1 is MGHRA and CDR2 is YSYEKL in the germline V gene. In DNA, the CDR3 is TGCGCCAGCAGCCAAGAAGACAGGGGCTACGAGCAGTACCTC. Its protein is CASSQEDRGYEQYL.